The 20 T cell receptor beta chains listed next were all sequenced from one sample in a study of vaccination effects on CD4 cells after COVID-19. The assay was immunoSEQ multiplex PCR, and TCRdb's table has in-frame clones only and misses some. The data show more than 60,000 clones, 74% seen once. Following a roughly eleven-day culture, CD4+ T cells were purified. The vaccine given was either BNT162b2 or mRNA-1273, in two doses. Antigens of these TCRs are unknown. The sample consisted of CD4+ T cells from PBMCs cultured without peptide, taken after COVID-19 vaccination. These receptors were collected from a human donor who received a COVID-19 vaccine.

This chain connects TRBV9 to TRBJ1-3; D call uncertain. Trimming took 4 bases from V and 0 from J, leaving 11 bases between them. The CDR3 has 15 residues. Germline V gives CDR1 SGDLS, CDR2 YYNGEE. CDR3 coding DNA: TGTGCCAGCAGCTCCAGAGACACCTCTGGAAACACCATATATTTT. This translates into CASSSRDTSGNTIYF.

About this clone itself: The identical CDR3 is also encoded by other nucleotide sequences in the sample. The chain joins TRBV7-9 to TRBJ1-4; TRBD1 matches at 7 bases. This CDR3 has 14 amino acids. Germline-derived CDR1 and CDR2 are SEHNR and FQNEAQ (reference sequence). The V gene end was trimmed by 1 base and the J gene end by 4 bases; junction bases not matched to a gene: 0. As DNA, the CDR3 is TGTGCCAGCAGCTTAGGACAGGGTAATGAAAAACTGTTTTTT. This codes for CASSLGQGNEKLFF.

The V and J genes are TRBV5-1 and TRBJ2-5, with TRBD2 matching 9 bases. The CDR3 spans 15 residues. The ends lost 4 bases at V and 5 bases at J; junction bases unmatched: 9. CDR1 and CDR2 (germline): SGHRS, YFSETQ. The CDR3 spells CASSPAAGGQETQYF. The CDR3 bases are TGCGCCAGCAGCCCGGCCGCGGGGGGGCAGGAGACCCAGTACTTC.

This clone showed up just a few times. The rearrangement uses TRBV7-3 and TRBJ1-6; D not certain. V lost 5 bases and J 7 bases, leaving 9 bases between the germline ends. Germline V lookup: CDR1 SGHTA, CDR2 FQGTGA. The CDR3 contains 13 residues. The CDR3 DNA is TGTGCCAGCAGCCCCGACTGGAATTCACCCCTCCACTTT. Its translation: CASSPDWNSPLHF.

The CDR3 bases are TGTGCCACCAGTAACCCCTCCGGGGCCCCCGGGACCCAGTACTTC. It codes for CATSNPSGAPGTQYF. V is TRBV24-1 and J is TRBJ2-5, with D tentatively TRBD1 or TRBD2 (5 bases each). The CDR3 sequence is 15 residues long. The V end was cut by 6 bases, the J end by 7 bases, with 20 bases between. Germline lookup yields CDR1 KGHDR and CDR2 SFDVKD.

This clone occurred a few times. The V gene is TRBV4-3, the J gene TRBJ1-5; D is unresolved. Per the germline V gene, CDR1 is LGHNA and CDR2 is YSLEER. This CDR3 has 14 residues. V lost 1 base and J 6 bases, leaving 10 bases between the germline ends. CDR3 nucleotide sequence: TGCGCCAGCAGCCAAGGTGGGGTAAGTCAGCCCCAGCATTTT. It is translated as CASSQGGVSQPQHF.

The chain combines TRBV30 with TRBJ2-1, with a possible D match to TRBD2 (6 bases). The CDR3 has 14 residues. Germline V gene sequence: CDR1 GTSNPN, CDR2 SVGIG (reference sequence). The V and J ends lost 4 bases and 4 bases respectively, with 14 bases between them. The CDR3 DNA sequence: TGTGCCTGGATGGGGCTCGCGGGATACAATGAGCAGTTCTTC. It specifies CAWMGLAGYNEQFF.

The chain employs TRBV5-1 and TRBJ2-5; a possible D gene is TRBD1 (8 bases). CDR1 SGHRS and CDR2 YFSETQ come from the germline V gene. This CDR3 has 15 residues. Trimming removed 0 bases at V and 2 bases at J, with 11 bases between. The CDR3 DNA reads TGCGCCAGCAGCTTGGTACAGGGGGGGCAAGAGACCCAGTACTTC. Its translation is CASSLVQGGQETQYF.

V and J are TRBV4-1 and TRBJ1-2; D is possibly TRBD1 (5 bases). The CDR3 is 16 amino acids. V was shortened by 0 bases and J by 2 bases, with 13 bases between the two germline ends. In germline, CDR1 is MGHRA, CDR2 YSYEKL. The CDR3 is CASSQDSAGTNYGYTF. The DNA of the CDR3 is TGCGCCAGCAGCCAAGATTCGGCAGGGACGAACTATGGCTACACCTTC.

The DNA of the CDR3 is TGTGCCAGCAGCCGTAAGGGGACAGGGGGGCGGAATCAGCCCCAGCATTTT. Its protein is CASSRKGTGGRNQPQHF. The chain links TRBV28 to TRBJ1-5; 11 bases agree with TRBD1. Germline CDR1 reads MDHEN; CDR2 reads SYDVKM. The CDR3 is 17 residues long. J lost 4 bases, V lost 6 bases, and 11 bases had no gene match.

V gene TRBV5-1 combines with J gene TRBJ2-5; D not certain. The CDR3 loop spans 14 amino acids. Trimming left V 4 bases short and J 5 bases short, with 15 bases between. Germline lookup yields CDR1 SGHRS and CDR2 YFSETQ. The CDR3 region is CASSPEPPRETQYF. CDR3 DNA: TGCGCCAGCAGCCCCGAGCCTCCGCGGGAGACCCAGTACTTC.

This clone was picked up one time. The chain recombines TRBV11-2 with TRBJ2-1, with TRBD1 matching over 8 bases. The V and J ends lost 7 bases and 6 bases, in that order; junction bases with no gene match: 5. The CDR3 totals 13 residues. CDR1 and CDR2 from the germline V gene are SGHAT and FQNNGV. The CDR3 reads CASTRDRTNEQFF. CDR3 DNA sequence: TGTGCCAGCACCCGGGACAGGACCAATGAGCAGTTCTTC.

The rearrangement uses TRBV5-6 and TRBJ1-2; D is unclear. The germline V and J ends were trimmed by 3 bases and 8 bases, with 14 bases remaining between them. The CDR3 is made up of 13 amino acids. Germline assignment: CDR1 SGHDT and CDR2 YYEEEE. CDR3 loop: CASSSRPPGGYTF. The CDR3 DNA is TGTGCCAGCAGCTCACGGCCGCCTGGGGGCTACACCTTC.

The gene calls are TRBV19 and TRBJ2-3; tentatively, D is TRBD2 (5 bases). Germline lookup yields CDR1 LNHDA and CDR2 SQIVND (reference sequence). The CDR3 loop spans 15 amino acids. The V end lost 1 base, the J end lost 4 bases, and 12 bases lay between the germline ends. The CDR3 nucleotides read TGTGCCAGTAGTATAGTGTACGGGGAGCCAGATACGCAGTATTTT. Translating it yields CASSIVYGEPDTQYF.

This clone has only a few counts. The rearrangement joins TRBV9 to TRBJ1-5; possibly TRBD1 for D (5 bases). Trimming took off 2 bases at V and 4 bases at J, with 13 bases between the two ends. CDR1 and CDR2 from the germline V gene are SGDLS and YYNGEE. This CDR3 region has 15 residues. The CDR3 sequence: CASSVAGTENQPQHF. Here the CDR3 DNA reads TGTGCCAGCAGCGTGGCCGGGACGGAGAATCAGCCCCAGCATTTT.

The CDR3: CASSRGQNEKLFF. The CDR3, as DNA: TGTGCTAGTTCGAGGGGGCAAAATGAAAAACTGTTTTTT. The chain links TRBV12-5 to TRBJ1-4; TRBD1 matches at 7 bases. This CDR3 comprises 13 residues. V dropped 8 bases and J dropped 5; count of bases not matched to a gene: 5. The V gene's germline CDR1 is LGHNT and CDR2 FRNRAP.

This clone was observed a few times. The chain combines TRBV10-1 with TRBJ1-1, with D possibly being TRBD1 (5 bases). V was clipped by 1 base and J by 5 bases, with 11 bases between them. The CDR3 extends over 14 amino acids. CDR1 and CDR2 from the germline V gene are WNHNN and SYGVQD (reference sequence). CDR3: CASSEWSAGTEAFF. CDR3 DNA: TGCGCCAGCAGTGAGTGGTCGGCAGGGACTGAAGCTTTCTTT.

This clone came up once. This chain uses TRBV7-9 with TRBJ2-3, with 8 bases lining up with TRBD2. CDR3 size: 16 residues. Germline assignment: CDR1 SEHNR and CDR2 FQNEAQ (reference sequence). V lost 7 bases, J lost 0 bases, and 9 bases stayed unmatched. CDR3 DNA: TGTGCCAGCACCGGGGGGGCCCCTTTCAGCACAGATACGCAGTATTTT. Amino acid sequence: CASTGGAPFSTDTQYF.

V gene TRBV4-1 combines with J gene TRBJ2-2; TRBD1 matches at 7 bases. V dropped 3 bases and J dropped 4; count of bases not matched to a gene: 8. The CDR3 extends over 16 amino acids. From germline, CDR1 is MGHRA and CDR2 YSYEKL. CDR3 nucleotide sequence: TGCGCCAGCAGCCAGACAGGGCTTCTGGCCACCGGGGAGCTGTTTTTT. Its translation is CASSQTGLLATGELFF.

This sequence joins TRBV3-1 (or the pseudogene TRBV3-2) and TRBJ1-4; possibly TRBD1 for D (5 bases). The CDR3 extends over 16 amino acids. Trimming took off 4 bases at V and 5 bases at J, with 17 bases between the two ends. CDR1 is LGHDT and CDR2 is YNNKEL in the germline V gene (reference sequence). In nucleotides, the CDR3 is TGTGCCAGCAGCCTCGAGCGAGGGGATTTAAATGAAAAACTGTTTTTT. Translated: CASSLERGDLNEKLFF.